Listed here is a single T cell receptor beta chain. This record belongs to a study of technical replicates of blood from a handful of donors. V gave up 8 bases and J gave up 4 bases, with 9 bases separating them. The CDR3 contains 11 residues. Germline lookup yields CDR1 MDHEN and CDR2 SYDVKM. Assay used: immunoSEQ multiplex PCR; TCRdb lists only in-frame clones, some missing. The data show about 17,000 clones, under 90% seen once. The TCR was taken from a human donor in good health. Some clones in this sample may be carry-over from other donors' samples. The sequenced sample was PBMCs. The chain carries TRBV28 and TRBJ2-7; D unresolved. The CDR3 here is CASLSPYEQYF. In DNA form, the CDR3 reads TGTGCCAGCCTAAGCCCTTACGAGCAGTACTTC.